A single sample gave rise to the 32 T cell receptor beta chains below, sequenced in a study of neurological immune-mediated disorders. Each CDR3 protein gets one entry after TCRdb re-called the 5' RACE reads with MiXCR. The profile shows approximately 20,000 distinct CDR3 sequences, around a quarter of them singletons. What was sequenced was PBMCs. These receptors came from a man aged 50 to 59 with HTLV-1-associated myelopathy (HAM/TSP).

V gene TRBV24-1 combines with J gene TRBJ2-7; TRBD1 might be the D (5 bases). Germline lookup yields CDR1 KGHDR and CDR2 SFDVKD. The germline V and J ends were trimmed by 7 bases and 0 bases, with 12 bases remaining between them. This CDR3 has 14 residues. The CDR3 bases are TGTGCCACCAGCGGACAACTGGGCTCCTACGAGCAGTACTTC. This codes for CATSGQLGSYEQYF.

The CDR3 sequence is CASSLGAGRTDTQFF. CDR3 bases: TGTGCCAGCAGTTTAGGGGCCGGGAGGACAGATACGCAGTTCTTC. The chain combines TRBV12-3 or TRBV12-4 with TRBJ2-1; D is perhaps TRBD2 (7 bases). The ends were cut back, 1 base at V and 12 bases at J, with 19 bases in the middle. CDR3 length: 15 residues.

The chain employs TRBV20-1 and TRBJ2-1, with 9 nucleotides matching TRBD2. CDR3 length: 14 amino acids. Germline loops: CDR1 DFQATT, CDR2 SNEGSKA (reference sequence). With 2 bases clipped from V and 2 bases from J, the junction kept 1 base outside the gene matches. The CDR3: CSARLAGTYNEQFF. Written as DNA, the CDR3 is TGCAGTGCTAGACTAGCGGGGACCTACAATGAGCAGTTCTTC.

The chain uses TRBV7-8 and TRBJ1-2; 9 nucleotides line up with TRBD1. The CDR3 contains 13 residues. The germline gives CDR1 SGHVS, CDR2 FQNEAQ. The junction had 8 bases not matched to a gene; V was cut back by 8 bases and J by 7 bases. The chain's CDR3 is CASGRDRDFGYTF. CDR3 sequence (DNA): TGTGCCAGCGGCCGGGACAGGGATTTTGGCTACACCTTC.

This chain uses TRBV20-1 with TRBJ2-1; possibly TRBD2 for D (7 bases). In germline, CDR1 is DFQATT, CDR2 SNEGSKA (reference sequence). V shed 5 bases and J shed 0 bases, with 14 bases lying between them. The CDR3 covers 15 residues. DNA of the CDR3: TGCAGTGCTGGGAGGGGGGCCAGCTCCTACAATGAGCAGTTCTTC. This encodes CSAGRGASSYNEQFF.

In its sample, this clonotype was seen many times. This chain links TRBV20-1 with TRBJ1-1; possible D gene TRBD1, 6 bases. This CDR3 has 13 residues. V was shortened by 6 bases and J by 6 bases, with 17 bases between the two germline ends. CDR1 and CDR2 from the germline V gene are DFQATT and SNEGSKA (reference sequence). The chain's CDR3 is CSAPIQGRPEAFF. CDR3 nucleotide sequence: TGCAGTGCCCCAATACAGGGAAGGCCTGAAGCTTTCTTT.

The chain couples TRBV20-1 to TRBJ1-4, with D tentatively TRBD1 (5 bases). The V gene's germline CDR1 is DFQATT and CDR2 SNEGSKA (reference sequence). The CDR3 contains 13 residues. V was shortened by 5 bases and J by 8 bases, with 15 bases between the two germline ends. The DNA of the CDR3 is TGCAGTGCTCCTATCAGGGACGGCGAAAAACTGTTTTTT. Protein product: CSAPIRDGEKLFF.

This clonotype was found many times. The J gene is TRBJ2-1, the V gene TRBV20-1; 8 positions match TRBD2. V gave up 5 bases and J gave up 7 bases; unmatched junction bases: 7. The germline CDR1 and CDR2 sequences are DFQATT and SNEGSKA (reference sequence). This CDR3 is built from 13 residues. CDR3 DNA sequence: TGCAGTGCTCCGGGGGGGCCACCTAATGAGCAGTTCTTC. Translated: CSAPGGPPNEQFF.

This clonotype appeared a few times. The J gene is TRBJ1-2, the V gene TRBV29-1; weak D call: TRBD1 (5 bases). Deletions cut 0 bases from V and 5 bases from J, with 13 bases between. This CDR3 spans 14 amino acids. CDR1 and CDR2 from the germline V gene are SQVTM and ANQGSEA. The CDR3 region has the DNA TGCAGCGTTGAAGATCGGACCCGGGGGTATGGCTACACCTTC. It codes for CSVEDRTRGYGYTF.

The rearrangement uses TRBV27 and TRBJ1-4; TRBD1 matches at 8 bases. This CDR3 has 12 amino acids. Trimming took 8 bases from V and 7 from J; bases not matched to a gene: 3. Germline V gene lookup returns CDR1 MNHEY and CDR2 SMNVEV (reference sequence). The CDR3 DNA reads TGTGCCAGCCGGGACAGGACTGAAAAACTGTTTTTT. As protein: CASRDRTEKLFF.

The V call is TRBV6-1, the J call TRBJ2-7, with 8 bases fitting TRBD2. The CDR3 extends over 14 amino acids. CDR1 and CDR2 from the germline V gene are MNHNS and SASEGT. Unmatched junction bases numbered 8, after V lost 2 bases and J lost 8 bases. This chain's CDR3 is CASSEHGRGYKQYF. The DNA of the CDR3 is TGTGCCAGCAGTGAACACGGGAGGGGATACAAGCAGTACTTC.

This clonotype was counted a few times. The genes are TRBV24-1 and TRBJ2-1; D is uncertain. The V end lost 0 bases, the J end lost 0 bases, and 8 bases lay between the germline ends. The CDR3 consists of 16 residues. CDR1 is KGHDR and CDR2 is SFDVKD in the germline V gene. The CDR3: CATSDLGPSSYNEQFF. The CDR3 bases are TGTGCCACCAGTGATTTGGGTCCGAGCTCCTACAATGAGCAGTTCTTC.

This clonotype is labeled large. The chain couples TRBV5-1 to TRBJ2-2; no firm D call. V lost 4 bases, J lost 5 bases, and 12 bases lay in between. Germline CDR1 SGHRS, CDR2 YFSETQ. CDR3 length: 14 residues. CDR3 bases: TGCGCCAGCAGCCACCGCGGAACAACCGGGGAGCTGTTTTTT. Protein: CASSHRGTTGELFF.

The chain couples TRBV2 to TRBJ2-7; D is unclear. Germline CDR1 reads SNHLY; CDR2 reads FYNNEI. V was pared by 5 bases and J by 1 base, with 9 bases between. The length of the CDR3 is 13 residues. The CDR3 DNA follows: TGTGCCAGCAGTTTCGGTGGATCCTACGAGCAGTACTTC. Amino acid sequence: CASSFGGSYEQYF. The variable domain in full, with the rest retrieved from reference TRBV2 and TRBJ2-7, is EPEVTQTPSHQVTQMGQEVILRCVPISNHLYFYWYRQILGQKVEFLVSFYNNEISEKSEIFDDQFSVERPDGSNFTLKIRSTKLEDSAMYFCASSFGGSYEQYFGPGTRLTVT.

The chain recombines TRBV5-1 with TRBJ2-1, with a tentative D call TRBD2 (6 bases). This CDR3 spans 15 amino acids. In germline, CDR1 is SGHRS, CDR2 YFSETQ. Trimming pared 0 bases from V and 3 bases from J, leaving 10 bases between. Here the CDR3 reads CASSLVAGIYNEQFF. For the CDR3, the DNA is TGCGCCAGCAGCTTGGTTGCGGGGATCTACAATGAGCAGTTCTTC.

The V call is TRBV3-1, the J call TRBJ1-2; D is ambiguous. Germline V gives CDR1 LGHDT, CDR2 YNNKEL (reference sequence). V was clipped by 4 bases and J by 4 bases, with 7 bases between them. The CDR3 is made up of 12 amino acids. The CDR3 reads CASSRSIYGYTF. The CDR3 bases are TGTGCCAGCAGCCGAAGTATCTATGGCTACACCTTC. Using reference TRBV3-1 and TRBJ1-2 for the parts outside the CDR3, the full variable domain is DTAVSQTPKYLVTQMGNDKSIKCEQNLGHDTMYWYKQDSKKFLKIMFSYNNKELIINETVPNRFSPKSPDKAHLNLHINSLELGDSAVYFCASSRSIYGYTFGSGTRLTVV.

This clonotype was seen a few times. The chain is built from TRBV6-5 and TRBJ2-7; possible D gene TRBD1, 6 bases. Germline V CDR1 and CDR2: MNHEY, SVGAGI. V was clipped by 4 bases and J by 0 bases, with 13 bases between them. CDR3 length equals 15 residues. CDR3 sequence (DNA): TGTGCCAGCAGTTCGGCAGGGGCCGGCTCCTACGAGCAGTACTTC. It encodes CASSSAGAGSYEQYF.

This sequence joins TRBV10-3 and TRBJ2-3, with TRBD1 identical over 7 bases. Near its end, the DNA agrees better with TRBJ2-7, so the J call may be wrong. CDR1 and CDR2 from the germline V gene are ENHRY and SYGVKD. This CDR3 is built from 14 residues. The CDR3 sequence: CAISLRDRSYEQYF. The DNA for the CDR3 is TGTGCCATCAGTCTCCGGGACAGAAGCTACGAGCAGTACTTC.

In this sample, this clonotype turned up many times. V is TRBV10-3 and J is TRBJ1-1, with D maybe TRBD1 (6 bases). V shed 5 bases and J shed 1 base, with 17 bases lying between them. CDR3 length equals 16 residues. Germline-derived CDR1 and CDR2 are ENHRY and SYGVKD. CDR3 loop: CAISYSGGRGNTEAFF. In nucleotides, the CDR3 is TGTGCCATCAGTTATTCCGGGGGGCGCGGGAACACTGAAGCTTTCTTT.

The sample holds many counts of this clonotype. The chain couples TRBV7-9 to TRBJ1-1, with TRBD1 identical over 7 bases. The CDR3 runs to 13 residues. Germline lookup yields CDR1 SEHNR and CDR2 FQNEAQ (reference sequence). The J segment lost 6 bases and the V segment lost 5 bases, leaving 6 bases of the junction unmatched. In DNA, the CDR3 is TGTGCCAGCAGCCCAGACAGGGTTTCTGAAGCTTTCTTT. Translation: CASSPDRVSEAFF.

The chain recombines TRBV7-2 with TRBJ2-7; 10 nucleotides line up with TRBD2. Trimming at V came to 0 bases and at J to 1 base, leaving 3 bases not matched to a gene. Germline CDR1 and CDR2: SGHTA and FQGNSA. This CDR3 is built from 16 residues. The CDR3 DNA reads as TGTGCCAGCAGCTTAGCGGCAGCGGGGGGGTCCTACGAGCAGTACTTC. It yields the protein CASSLAAAGGSYEQYF.

This clonotype turned up a few times. This chain joins TRBV7-6 and TRBJ1-2; 7 bases line up with TRBD1. The CDR3 is 15 residues long. The germline CDR1 and CDR2 sequences are SGHVS and FNYEAQ. J was trimmed by 8 bases and V by 5 bases; bases with no gene match: 14. The CDR3 nucleotides are TGTGCCAGCAGCCAAGTGGCAGGGGGGCAGCAAGGCTACACCTTC. Residues: CASSQVAGGQQGYTF.

The chain joins TRBV27 to TRBJ2-2; D uncertain. Germline lookup yields CDR1 MNHEY and CDR2 SMNVEV (reference sequence). V was shortened by 0 bases and J by 8 bases, with 7 bases between the two germline ends. The length of the CDR3 is 13 residues. Here the CDR3 DNA reads TGTGCCAGCAGTTTATCAATCAGTGGGGAGCTGTTTTTT. This sequence encodes CASSLSISGELFF.

The chain is built from TRBV14 and TRBJ2-1; D ambiguous. The V end lost 4 bases, the J end lost 5 bases, and 15 bases lay between the germline ends. CDR1 and CDR2 from the germline V gene are SGHDN and FVKESK. CDR3 length equals 15 residues. In DNA, the CDR3 is TGTGCCAGCAGCCCCCACTACGGGTCTGACAATGAGCAGTTCTTC. It encodes CASSPHYGSDNEQFF.

V is TRBV5-1 and J is TRBJ2-5; 9 positions agree with TRBD1. Losses at the gene ends were 0 bases for V and 4 bases for J; bases not matched to a gene: 7. CDR1 is SGHRS and CDR2 is YFSETQ in the germline V gene. There are 16 residues in the CDR3. DNA of the CDR3: TGCGCCAGCAGCTTGGCGGGGACAGGGTACCGAGAGACCCAGTACTTC. Residues: CASSLAGTGYRETQYF.

This sequence joins TRBV7-9 and TRBJ1-1; D might be TRBD1 (6 bases). The CDR3 is 15 amino acids. CDR1 and CDR2 (germline): SEHNR, FQNEAQ (reference sequence). V was clipped by 5 bases and J by 6 bases, with 19 bases between them. Here the CDR3 reads CASSHSGRQGSEAFF. The CDR3 region has the DNA TGTGCCAGCAGCCATTCGGGGAGGCAGGGGTCTGAAGCTTTCTTT.

This sequence joins TRBV27 and TRBJ1-5; the D is unclear. The germline CDR1 and CDR2 sequences are MNHEY and SMNVEV (reference sequence). The V end lost 5 bases, the J end lost 4 bases, and 12 bases lay between the germline ends. The CDR3 length is 14 residues. CDR3 in amino acids: CASSAWVSNQPQHF. The DNA of the CDR3 is TGTGCCAGCAGTGCATGGGTGTCTAATCAGCCCCAGCATTTT.

V is TRBV10-3 and J is TRBJ2-3, with D possibly matching TRBD1 (6 bases). CDR1 and CDR2 (germline): ENHRY, SYGVKD. The CDR3 contains 13 residues. Trimming removed 4 bases at V and 5 bases at J, with 10 bases between. The CDR3 coding sequence is TGTGCCATCAGTGTTAACAGGGTAGATACGCAGTATTTT. It yields the protein CAISVNRVDTQYF.

This chain uses TRBV14 with TRBJ2-1; 11 bases map to TRBD2. The CDR3 contains 18 residues. Per germline, CDR1 SGHDN and CDR2 FVKESK. With 1 base clipped from V and 6 bases from J, the junction kept 11 bases outside the gene matches. The CDR3 loop reads CASSQVAALAGDLNEQFF. For the CDR3, the DNA is TGTGCCAGCAGCCAAGTAGCCGCACTAGCGGGAGATCTCAATGAGCAGTTCTTC.

The chain's CDR3 is CSARDAWETQYF. The CDR3, as DNA: TGCAGTGCTAGAGATGCCTGGGAGACCCAGTACTTC. The chain carries TRBV20-1 and TRBJ2-5; D not certain. CDR1 is DFQATT, CDR2 SNEGSKA, per germline (reference sequence). The CDR3 loop spans 12 amino acids. V gave up 0 bases and J gave up 5 bases, with 7 bases separating them.

The chain couples TRBV20-1 to TRBJ1-5; no clear D gene. This CDR3 spans 12 amino acids. Trimming removed 3 bases at V and 4 bases at J, with 7 bases between. Germline-derived CDR1 and CDR2 are DFQATT and SNEGSKA (reference sequence). The CDR3 region is CSASDPNQPQHF. The CDR3 bases are TGCAGTGCTAGTGATCCAAATCAGCCCCAGCATTTT.

The chain combines TRBV2 with TRBJ2-5, with D perhaps being TRBD1 or TRBD2 (6 bases each). V shed 7 bases and J shed 2 bases, with 17 bases lying between them. The CDR3 has 15 residues. Germline CDR1 is SNHLY and CDR2 is FYNNEI. CDR3 residues: CASKLGGLWQETQYF. In DNA, the CDR3 is TGTGCCAGCAAATTGGGGGGCCTGTGGCAAGAGACCCAGTACTTC.